These 22 T cell receptor beta chains originate from one sample sequenced in a study of OX40 agonist ivuxolimab in advanced cancers. Here immunoSEQ multiplex PCR was the method, and the copy in TCRdb shows in-frame clones only, minus some. The table includes about 46,000 clones, around nine tenths detected once. This specimen was CD4+ or CD8+ T cells sorted from blood, taken in a trial of the OX40 agonist ivuxolimab. The receptors were sampled from an adult with an advanced solid tumor such as melanoma, head and neck, liver or kidney cancer.

The chain is built from TRBV28 and TRBJ2-7; the D gene could be TRBD1 or TRBD2 (5 bases each). V shed 6 bases and J shed 2 bases, with 20 bases lying between them. Germline CDR1 MDHEN, CDR2 SYDVKM. This CDR3 region has 16 residues. CDR3 protein: CASRKPGTEPTYEQYF. CDR3 sequence (DNA): TGTGCCAGCAGGAAGCCCGGGACGGAGCCTACCTACGAGCAGTACTTC.

The sample holds one count of this clone. CDR3: CASSGRGAPYF. The CDR3 DNA sequence: TGTGCCAGCAGCGGGCGGGGGGCCCCCTACTTC. The chain uses TRBV2 and TRBJ2-5, with 8 bases lining up with TRBD2. The J segment lost 14 bases and the V segment lost 6 bases, leaving 8 bases of the junction unmatched. The CDR3 contains 11 residues. Germline V gene lookup returns CDR1 SNHLY and CDR2 FYNNEI. Looking up the rest from reference TRBV2 and TRBJ2-5 gives the full variable domain: EPEVTQTPSHQVTQMGQEVILRCVPISNHLYFYWYRQILGQKVEFLVSFYNNEISEKSEIFDDQFSVERPDGSNFTLKIRSTKLEDSAMYFCASSGRGAPYFGPGTRLLVL.

The chain combines TRBV7-6 with TRBJ1-1; 9 nucleotides agree with TRBD1. The germline V gene has CDR1 SGHVS and CDR2 FNYEAQ. With 2 bases clipped from V and 6 bases from J, the junction kept 4 bases outside the gene matches. The CDR3 is made up of 14 amino acids. The CDR3 DNA is TGTGCCAGCAGCTTAACAGGGGGCCGGGCTGAAGCTTTCTTT. Translation gives CASSLTGGRAEAFF.

This clone was observed a few times. CDR3 protein: CASSTTETYEQYF. The CDR3 DNA follows: TGTGCCAGCAGCACGACGGAGACCTACGAGCAGTACTTC. The chain couples TRBV7-9 to TRBJ2-7; D not resolved. Trimming took off 5 bases at V and 2 bases at J, with 10 bases between the two ends. The CDR3 spans 13 residues. Looked up from germline, CDR1 is SEHNR and CDR2 is FQNEAQ (reference sequence).

The V and J genes are TRBV4-1 and TRBJ2-3, with TRBD2 identical over 10 bases. The CDR3 is 16 residues long. The J segment lost 3 bases and the V segment lost 3 bases, leaving 6 bases of the junction unmatched. CDR1 and CDR2 from the germline V gene are MGHRA and YSYEKL. The CDR3 is CASSHRLAGVTDTQYF. The CDR3 nucleotides read TGCGCCAGCAGCCATAGGCTAGCGGGAGTAACAGATACGCAGTATTTT.

The gene calls are TRBV4-2 and TRBJ2-2; D unclear. V was pared by 6 bases and J by 5 bases, with 4 bases between. The CDR3 has 11 amino acids. Germline V gene data show CDR1 as LGHNA and CDR2 as YNFKEQ. CDR3 nucleotide sequence: TGTGCCAGCAGATCAACCGGGGAGCTGTTTTTT. Translated: CASRSTGELFF.

This rearrangement joins TRBV27 to TRBJ1-2; possible D gene TRBD1, 6 bases. With 6 bases removed from V and 4 bases from J, the gap between germline ends came to 27 bases. Per germline, CDR1 MNHEY and CDR2 SMNVEV (reference sequence). There are 18 residues in the CDR3. For the CDR3, the DNA is TGTGCCAGCAGCCATATATTCTCCGGGACAAGGCCGACCTATGGCTACACCTTC. As protein: CASSHIFSGTRPTYGYTF.

V gene TRBV4-1 combines with J gene TRBJ2-1; D possibly corresponds to TRBD2 (6 bases). V was shortened by 0 bases and J by 6 bases, with 15 bases between the two germline ends. Per the germline V gene, CDR1 is MGHRA and CDR2 is YSYEKL. The CDR3 is 16 residues long. The DNA for the CDR3 is TGCGCCAGCAGCCAAGATGGGCGGGGACCAATCAATGAGCAGTTCTTC. Amino acid sequence: CASSQDGRGPINEQFF.

CDR3 loop: CAAGFSPYEQYF. The CDR3, as DNA: TGTGCCGCCGGGTTTTCTCCCTACGAGCAGTACTTC. The chain carries TRBV27 and TRBJ2-7; D unresolved. The CDR3 length is 12 residues. The germline CDR1 and CDR2 sequences are MNHEY and SMNVEV (reference sequence). Trimming removed 11 bases from V and 2 bases from J, with 13 bases in between.

This clone is labeled as medium-sized. The chain links TRBV5-4 to TRBJ1-6; D unresolved. CDR1 is SGHNT, CDR2 YYREEE, per germline (reference sequence). Deletions cut 3 bases from V and 5 bases from J, with 12 bases between. There are 15 residues in the CDR3. CDR3 nucleotides: TGTGCCAGCAGCTCCGGAGCGGGCGATAATTCACCCCTCCACTTT. It specifies CASSSGAGDNSPLHF.

The chain combines TRBV11-3 with TRBJ2-3; D gene uncertain. V was clipped by 1 base and J by 3 bases, with 11 bases between them. Germline V lookup: CDR1 SGHNT, CDR2 YENEEA. The CDR3 covers 15 residues. The CDR3 nucleotides read TGTGCCAGCAGCTTAGTAGGCAGAGCTACAGATACGCAGTATTTT. This sequence encodes CASSLVGRATDTQYF.

The J gene is TRBJ1-1, the V gene TRBV7-8, with D hard to call. V was cut by 5 bases and J by 1 base, with 17 bases left in between. The CDR3 has 16 amino acids. In germline, CDR1 is SGHVS, CDR2 FQNEAQ. CDR3: CASSIGDSGENTEAFF. The CDR3 region has the DNA TGTGCCAGCAGCATAGGAGATAGTGGGGAGAACACTGAAGCTTTCTTT. The entire variable domain, with the rest obtained from reference TRBV7-8 and TRBJ1-1, is as follows: GAGVSQSPRYKVAKRGQDVALRCDPISGHVSLFWYQQALGQGPEFLTYFQNEAQLDKSGLPSDRFFAERPEGSVSTLKIQRTQQEDSAVYLCASSIGDSGENTEAFFGQGTRLTVV.

The rearrangement joins TRBV9 to TRBJ1-2, with a tentative D call TRBD1 (5 bases). CDR1 is SGDLS and CDR2 is YYNGEE in the germline V gene. CDR3 length equals 13 residues. V was pared by 4 bases and J by 5 bases, with 12 bases between. The CDR3 nucleotides are TGTGCCAGCAGCCCCGGGACCGCTTATGGCTACACCTTC. Translated, it gives CASSPGTAYGYTF. The complete variable domain, with remaining parts taken from reference TRBV9 and TRBJ1-2, reads DSGVTQTPKHLITATGQRVTLRCSPRSGDLSVYWYQQSLDQGLQFLIQYYNGEERAKGNILERFSAQQFPDLHSELNLSSLELGDSALYFCASSPGTAYGYTFGSGTRLTVV.

The chain has TRBV27 and TRBJ2-1, with 11 bases identical to TRBD2. The CDR3 contains 15 residues. CDR1 MNHEY and CDR2 SMNVEV come from the germline V gene (reference sequence). V lost 3 bases and J lost 4; bases outside the gene matches: 2. The CDR3 reads CASSFGLAGYNEQFF. The CDR3 region has the DNA TGTGCCAGCAGTTTCGGACTAGCGGGTTACAATGAGCAGTTCTTC.

The chain has TRBV9 and TRBJ2-1; perhaps TRBD2 as D (5 bases). The CDR3 is made up of 15 amino acids. Germline assignment: CDR1 SGDLS and CDR2 YYNGEE. V was cut by 0 bases and J by 7 bases, with 14 bases left in between. CDR3 in amino acids: CASSVAGLGKNEQFF. The CDR3 DNA is TGTGCCAGCAGCGTAGCGGGGTTGGGCAAAAATGAGCAGTTCTTC.

The rearrangement joins TRBV9 to TRBJ2-3; D is perhaps TRBD1 or TRBD2 (6 bases each). The germline V and J ends were trimmed by 8 bases and 3 bases, with 16 bases remaining between them. Germline V gene sequence: CDR1 SGDLS, CDR2 YYNGEE. The CDR3 contains 14 residues. The CDR3 nucleotides read TGTGCCAGTGCCGGGGGCGGGTGGACAGATACGCAGTATTTT. This translates into CASAGGGWTDTQYF.

V is TRBV30 and J is TRBJ2-2; the D is unclear. Per the germline V gene, CDR1 is GTSNPN and CDR2 is SVGIG (reference sequence). V lost 2 bases and J lost 5, with 3 bases in between. This CDR3 is 11 amino acids long. The DNA for the CDR3 is TGTGCCTGGAGTTTGACCGGGGAGCTGTTTTTT. Translation gives CAWSLTGELFF.

The V call is TRBV7-9, the J call TRBJ1-2; maybe TRBD1 (5 bases). Trimming stripped 5 bases from V and 6 bases from J, with 16 bases between. The CDR3 totals 14 residues. CDR1 SEHNR and CDR2 FQNEAQ come from the germline V gene (reference sequence). The CDR3, as DNA: TGTGCCAGCAGCCCAGAGTTGCGGGGGGATGGCTACACCTTC. Protein product: CASSPELRGDGYTF.

This clone was counted a few times. The chain recombines TRBV7-2 with TRBJ2-7, with no clear D. This CDR3 has 11 amino acids. Trimming left V 5 bases short and J 6 bases short, with 8 bases between. CDR1 and CDR2 from the germline V gene are SGHTA and FQGNSA. The CDR3 region has the DNA TGTGCCAGCAGCACCCCCCTCGAGCAGTACTTC. Translation gives CASSTPLEQYF.

The J gene is TRBJ2-7, the V gene TRBV15; D uncertain. Looked up from germline, CDR1 is LNHNV and CDR2 is YYDKDF (reference sequence). The CDR3 is made up of 12 amino acids. The V and J ends lost 0 bases and 7 bases respectively, with 7 bases between them. CDR3 DNA sequence: TGTGCCACCAGCAGAGAGGGTCGGGAGCAGTACTTC. This encodes CATSREGREQYF.

The J gene is TRBJ2-3, the V gene TRBV9; D is uncertain. V lost 4 bases to trimming and J lost 5 bases, with 20 bases between them. The CDR3 runs 16 residues. Germline values: CDR1 SGDLS, CDR2 YYNGEE. This chain's CDR3 is CASSPYSGPSVDTQYF. Written as DNA, the CDR3 is TGTGCCAGCAGCCCCTACTCCGGGCCCTCTGTAGATACGCAGTATTTT. The full variable domain, in which reference TRBV9 and TRBJ2-3 provide the parts outside the CDR3, is DSGVTQTPKHLITATGQRVTLRCSPRSGDLSVYWYQQSLDQGLQFLIQYYNGEERAKGNILERFSAQQFPDLHSELNLSSLELGDSALYFCASSPYSGPSVDTQYFGPGTRLTVL.

This chain joins TRBV11-2 and TRBJ2-5; D possibly corresponds to TRBD2 (6 bases). The ends were cut back, 5 bases at V and 5 bases at J, with 18 bases in the middle. This CDR3 region has 15 residues. Germline V CDR1 and CDR2: SGHAT, FQNNGV. The chain's CDR3 is CASSLRFPREETQYF. The CDR3 region has the DNA TGTGCCAGCAGCCTCCGTTTTCCACGGGAGGAGACCCAGTACTTC.